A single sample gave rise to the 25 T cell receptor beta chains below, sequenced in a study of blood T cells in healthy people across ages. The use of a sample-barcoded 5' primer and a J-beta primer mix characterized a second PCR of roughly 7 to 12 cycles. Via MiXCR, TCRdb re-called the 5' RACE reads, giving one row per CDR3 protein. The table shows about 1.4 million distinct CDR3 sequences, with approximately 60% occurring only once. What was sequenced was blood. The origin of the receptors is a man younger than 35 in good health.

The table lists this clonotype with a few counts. CDR3 protein: CSVVPSGYEQYF. The CDR3 DNA reads as TGCAGCGTTGTGCCTAGCGGTTACGAGCAGTACTTC. The V call is TRBV29-1, the J call TRBJ2-7; TRBD2 agrees at 7 bases. The V gene end was trimmed by 4 bases and the J gene end by 4 bases; junction bases not matched to a gene: 4. This CDR3 has 12 amino acids. In germline, CDR1 is SQVTM, CDR2 ANQGSEA.

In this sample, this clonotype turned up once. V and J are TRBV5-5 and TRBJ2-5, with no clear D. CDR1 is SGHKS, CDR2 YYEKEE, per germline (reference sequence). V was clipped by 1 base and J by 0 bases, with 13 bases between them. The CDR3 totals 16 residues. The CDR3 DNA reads TGTGCCAGCAGCTTGCCCCCCCCACCGTACCAAGAGACCCAGTACTTC. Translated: CASSLPPPPYQETQYF.

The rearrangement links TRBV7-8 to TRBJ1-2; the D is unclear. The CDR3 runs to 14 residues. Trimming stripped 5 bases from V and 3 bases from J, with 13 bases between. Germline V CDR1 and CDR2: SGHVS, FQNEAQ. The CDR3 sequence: CASSPRPGDYGYTF. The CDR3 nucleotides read TGTGCCAGCAGCCCAAGACCTGGAGACTATGGCTACACCTTC.

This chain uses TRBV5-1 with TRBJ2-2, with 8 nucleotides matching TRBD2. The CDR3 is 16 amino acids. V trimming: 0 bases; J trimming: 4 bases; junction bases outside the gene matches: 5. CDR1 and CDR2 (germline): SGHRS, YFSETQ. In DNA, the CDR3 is TGCGCCAGCAGCTTGGCAGCGGGAGAGGGCACCGGGGAGCTGTTTTTT. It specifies CASSLAAGEGTGELFF. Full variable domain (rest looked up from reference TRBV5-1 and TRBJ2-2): KAGVTQTPRYLIKTRGQQVTLSCSPISGHRSVSWYQQTPGQGLQFLFEYFSETQRNKGNFPGRFSGRQFSNSRSEMNVSTLELGDSALYLCASSLAAGEGTGELFFGEGSRLTVL.

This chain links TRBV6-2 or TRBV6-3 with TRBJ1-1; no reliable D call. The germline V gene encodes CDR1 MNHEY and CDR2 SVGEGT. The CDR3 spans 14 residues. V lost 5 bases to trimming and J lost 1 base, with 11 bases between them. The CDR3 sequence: CASSPWTENTEAFF. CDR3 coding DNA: TGTGCCAGCAGTCCATGGACGGAGAACACTGAAGCTTTCTTT.

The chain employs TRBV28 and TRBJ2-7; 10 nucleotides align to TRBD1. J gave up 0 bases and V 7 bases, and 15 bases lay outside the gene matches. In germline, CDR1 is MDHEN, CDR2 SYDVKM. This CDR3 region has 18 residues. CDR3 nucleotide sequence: TGTGCCAGCACCTATGTTCGGGACAGGGGATTGAGCTCCTACGAGCAGTACTTC. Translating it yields CASTYVRDRGLSSYEQYF.

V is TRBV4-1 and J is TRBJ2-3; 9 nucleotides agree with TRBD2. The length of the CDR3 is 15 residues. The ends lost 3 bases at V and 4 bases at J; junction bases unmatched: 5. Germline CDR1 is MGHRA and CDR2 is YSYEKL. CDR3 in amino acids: CASSHSAGGPDTQYF. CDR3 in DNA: TGCGCCAGCAGCCATTCTGCGGGGGGGCCAGATACGCAGTATTTT.

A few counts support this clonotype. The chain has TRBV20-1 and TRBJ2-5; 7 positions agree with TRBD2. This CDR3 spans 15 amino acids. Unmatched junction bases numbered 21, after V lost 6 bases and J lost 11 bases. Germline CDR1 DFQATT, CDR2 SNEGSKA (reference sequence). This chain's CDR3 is CSARERGLSLSEQYF. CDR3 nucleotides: TGCAGTGCCCGAGAGCGGGGCCTGTCTTTAAGTGAGCAGTACTTC.

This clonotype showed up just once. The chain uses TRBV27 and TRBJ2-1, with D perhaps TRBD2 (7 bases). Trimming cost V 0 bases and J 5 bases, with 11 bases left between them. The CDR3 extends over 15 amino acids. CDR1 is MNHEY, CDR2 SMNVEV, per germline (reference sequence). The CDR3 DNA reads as TGTGCCAGCAGTTTATCGAAGGGGGGGCACAATGAGCAGTTCTTC. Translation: CASSLSKGGHNEQFF.

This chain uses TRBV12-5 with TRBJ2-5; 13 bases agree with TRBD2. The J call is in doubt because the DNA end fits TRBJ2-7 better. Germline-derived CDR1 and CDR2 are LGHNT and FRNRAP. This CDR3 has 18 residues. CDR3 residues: CASGLVLRGLAGNYEQYF. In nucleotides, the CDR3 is TGTGCTAGTGGTTTGGTACTAAGGGGACTAGCGGGAAACTACGAGCAGTACTTC.

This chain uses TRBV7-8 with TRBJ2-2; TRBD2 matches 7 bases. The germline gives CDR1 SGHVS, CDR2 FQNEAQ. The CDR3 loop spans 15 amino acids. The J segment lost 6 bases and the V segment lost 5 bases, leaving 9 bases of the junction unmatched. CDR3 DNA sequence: TGTGCCAGCAGCGACTGGGCGGGAGTAGCCGGGGAGCTGTTTTTT. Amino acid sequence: CASSDWAGVAGELFF.

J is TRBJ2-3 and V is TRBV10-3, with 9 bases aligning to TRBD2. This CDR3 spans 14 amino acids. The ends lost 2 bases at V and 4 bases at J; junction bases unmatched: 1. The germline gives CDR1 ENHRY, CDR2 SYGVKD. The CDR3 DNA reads TGTGCCATCAGTGAGGCGGGAGGGCCAGATACGCAGTATTTT. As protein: CAISEAGGPDTQYF.

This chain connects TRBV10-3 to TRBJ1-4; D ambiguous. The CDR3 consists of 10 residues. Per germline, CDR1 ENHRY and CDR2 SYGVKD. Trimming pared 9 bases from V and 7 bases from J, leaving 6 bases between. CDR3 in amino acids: CAIGLEKLFF. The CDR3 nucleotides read TGTGCCATAGGTCTTGAAAAACTGTTTTTT.

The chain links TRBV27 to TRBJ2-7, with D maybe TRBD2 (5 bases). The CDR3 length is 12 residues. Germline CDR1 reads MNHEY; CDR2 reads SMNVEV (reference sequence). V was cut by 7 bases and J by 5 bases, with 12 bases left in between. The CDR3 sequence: CASTSPRDEQYF. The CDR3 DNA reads TGTGCCAGCACCTCACCGAGGGACGAGCAGTACTTC.

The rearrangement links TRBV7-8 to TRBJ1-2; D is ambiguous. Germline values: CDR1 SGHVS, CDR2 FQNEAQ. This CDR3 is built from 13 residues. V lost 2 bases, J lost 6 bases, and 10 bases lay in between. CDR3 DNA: TGTGCCAGCAGCTTATTGGGGTGGGATGGCTACACCTTC. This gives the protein CASSLLGWDGYTF.

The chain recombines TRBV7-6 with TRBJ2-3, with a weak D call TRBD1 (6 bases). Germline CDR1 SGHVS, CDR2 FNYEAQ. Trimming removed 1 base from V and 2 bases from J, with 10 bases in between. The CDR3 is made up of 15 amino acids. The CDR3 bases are TGTGCCAGCAGCTTAGAGGTGGGGGCCACAGATACGCAGTATTTT. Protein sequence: CASSLEVGATDTQYF.

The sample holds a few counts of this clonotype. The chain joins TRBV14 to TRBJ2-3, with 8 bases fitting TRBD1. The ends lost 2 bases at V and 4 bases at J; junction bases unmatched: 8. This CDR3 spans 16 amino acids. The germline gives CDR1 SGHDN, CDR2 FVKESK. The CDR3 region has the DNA TGTGCCAGCAGCCAACCACGACTGGACAGGGCAGATACGCAGTATTTT. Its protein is CASSQPRLDRADTQYF.

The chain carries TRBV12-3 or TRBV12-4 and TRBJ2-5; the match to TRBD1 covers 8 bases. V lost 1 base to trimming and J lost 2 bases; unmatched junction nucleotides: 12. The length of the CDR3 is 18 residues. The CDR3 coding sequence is TGTGCCAGCAGTTTAGAAGTTTGGGGGAGACAGGGGCAAGAGACCCAGTACTTC. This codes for CASSLEVWGRQGQETQYF.

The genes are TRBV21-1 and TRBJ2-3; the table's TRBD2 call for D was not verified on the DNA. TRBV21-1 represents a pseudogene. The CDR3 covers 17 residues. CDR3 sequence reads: CASRTALAGVSTDTQYF. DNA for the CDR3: TGTGCCAGCAGGACAGCCCTAGCGGGGGTTAGCACAGATACGCAGTATTTT.

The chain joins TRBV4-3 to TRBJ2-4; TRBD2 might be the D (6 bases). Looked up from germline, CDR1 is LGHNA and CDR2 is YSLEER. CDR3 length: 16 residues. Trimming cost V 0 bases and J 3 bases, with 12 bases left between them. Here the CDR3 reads CASSQELARGKNIQYF. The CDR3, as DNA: TGCGCCAGCAGCCAAGAACTAGCTCGAGGCAAAAACATTCAGTACTTC.

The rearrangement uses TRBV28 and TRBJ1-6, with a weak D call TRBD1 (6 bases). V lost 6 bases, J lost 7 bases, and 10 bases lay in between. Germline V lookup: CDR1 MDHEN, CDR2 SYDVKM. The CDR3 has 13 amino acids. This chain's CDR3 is CASRPGQNSPLHF. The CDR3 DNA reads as TGTGCCAGCAGGCCAGGACAGAATTCACCCCTCCACTTT. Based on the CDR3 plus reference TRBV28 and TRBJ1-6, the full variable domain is DVKVTQSSRYLVKRTGEKVFLECVQDMDHENMFWYRQDPGLGLRLIYFSYDVKMKEKGDIPEGYSVSREKKERFSLILESASTNQTSMYLCASRPGQNSPLHFGNGTRLTVT.

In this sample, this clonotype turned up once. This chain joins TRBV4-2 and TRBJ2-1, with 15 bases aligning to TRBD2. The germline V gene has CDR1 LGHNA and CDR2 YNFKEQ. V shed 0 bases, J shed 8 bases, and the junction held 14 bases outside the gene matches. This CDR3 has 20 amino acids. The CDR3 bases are TGTGCCAGCAGCCAAGATGGACTAGCGGGGGGGCAGGGGGGTTACGATGAGCAGTTCTTC. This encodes CASSQDGLAGGQGGYDEQFF.

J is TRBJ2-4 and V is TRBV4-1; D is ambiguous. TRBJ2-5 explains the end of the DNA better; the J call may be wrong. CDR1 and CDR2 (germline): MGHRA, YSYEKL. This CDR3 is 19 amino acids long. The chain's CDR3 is CASSQGFSTTTTSQETQYF. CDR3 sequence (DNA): TGCGCCAGCAGCCAAGGTTTCTCGACGACAACTACCTCCCAAGAGACCCAGTACTTC.

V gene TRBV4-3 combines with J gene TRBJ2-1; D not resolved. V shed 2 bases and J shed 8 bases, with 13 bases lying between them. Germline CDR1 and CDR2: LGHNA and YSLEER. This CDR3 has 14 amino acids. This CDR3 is CASSQSVPSDEQFF. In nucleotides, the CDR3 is TGCGCCAGCAGCCAATCGGTGCCGAGCGATGAGCAGTTCTTC.

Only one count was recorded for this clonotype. In DNA form, the CDR3 reads TGTGCCAGCAGCAGTCCTAGCGGGCGCCCCACAGATACGCAGTATTTT. It codes for CASSSPSGRPTDTQYF. The rearrangement joins TRBV21-1 to TRBJ2-3; the D call of TRBD1 is as the table states it, not checked on the DNA. TRBV21-1 is tagged as a pseudogene. The CDR3 is 16 amino acids.